This T cell receptor (beta chain) originates from a study of T cell repertoires in cytomegalovirus infection. At the level of the study: Indicated by public TCR beta signatures were CMV infection and matching HLA type. Findings and limits, study-wide: Pooled public TCR beta family frequency picked out CMV carriers with the relevant HLA. CMV-specific HLA-C-restricted TCR beta clonotypes dominated the ex vivo response.

Per the germline V gene, CDR1 is SNHLY and CDR2 is FYNNEI. The CDR3 consists of 11 residues. Trimming pared 5 bases from V and 6 bases from J, leaving 6 bases between. The sample holds a few counts of this clonotype. Its specificity is unknown. TCRdb ran MiXCR on the reads and lists one entry per CDR3 protein. The sample holds around 290,000 distinct CDR3 sequences; 20% to 30% are singletons and the top ten take more than 11%. This clonotype was sampled from a human donor in good health (CMV status not recorded). Some clones in this sample may be carry-over from other donors' samples. The sequenced sample consisted of PBMCs. The chain combines TRBV2 with TRBJ2-3; D gene ambiguous. For the CDR3, the DNA is TGTGCCAGCAGTCCCCTTGATACGCAGTATTTT. Amino acid sequence: CASSPLDTQYF.